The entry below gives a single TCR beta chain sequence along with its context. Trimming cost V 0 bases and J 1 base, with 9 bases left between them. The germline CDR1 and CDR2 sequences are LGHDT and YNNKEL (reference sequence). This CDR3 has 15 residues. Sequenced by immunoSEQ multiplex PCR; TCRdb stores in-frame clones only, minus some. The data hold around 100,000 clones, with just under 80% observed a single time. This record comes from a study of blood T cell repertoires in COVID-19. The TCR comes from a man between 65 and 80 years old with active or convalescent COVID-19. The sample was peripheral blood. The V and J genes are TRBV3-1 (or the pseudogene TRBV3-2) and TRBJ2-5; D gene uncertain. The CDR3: CASSQDWAPQETQYF. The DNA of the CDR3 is TGTGCCAGCAGCCAAGATTGGGCTCCCCAAGAGACCCAGTACTTC.